This T cell receptor beta chain was sequenced in a study of T cells after somatic rescue of genetic block. CDR1 and CDR2 from the germline V gene are LGHNA and YNFKEQ. This CDR3 contains 16 residues. V was clipped by 0 bases and J by 5 bases, with 14 bases between them. TCRdb keeps only in-frame clones here, not all; method: immunoSEQ multiplex PCR. This sample has roughly 120,000 clones, with 85% to 95% found just once. The sequenced sample consisted of peripheral blood mononuclear cells (PBMCs). The chain combines TRBV4-2 with TRBJ2-4; D perhaps matches TRBD1 (5 bases). The origin of this receptor is a woman between 18 and 29 years old. This CDR3 is CASSQDPPDTENIQYF. The CDR3, as DNA: TGTGCCAGCAGCCAAGACCCACCGGACACCGAAAACATTCAGTACTTC.